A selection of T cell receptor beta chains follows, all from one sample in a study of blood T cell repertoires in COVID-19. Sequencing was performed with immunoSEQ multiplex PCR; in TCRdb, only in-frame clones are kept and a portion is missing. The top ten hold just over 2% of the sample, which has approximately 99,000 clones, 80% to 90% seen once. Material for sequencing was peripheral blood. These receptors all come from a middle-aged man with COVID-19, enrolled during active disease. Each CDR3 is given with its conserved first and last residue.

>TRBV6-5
CASSGQLNQPQHF
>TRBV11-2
CASSLSGLAQQTQYF
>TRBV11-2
CASSLGRDQPQHF
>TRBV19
CASSVQGLINYGYTF
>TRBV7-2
CASSPPGRQGGTGELFF
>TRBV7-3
CASSLSRRDEQFF
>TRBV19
CASSPSGQFGNTIYF
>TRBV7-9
CASSRQGGYEQYF
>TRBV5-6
CASSSKRGGLFDEQYF
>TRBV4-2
CASTAGPAGEQYF
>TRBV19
CATGRDRSYNEQFF
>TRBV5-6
CASSDRQGGYYGYTF
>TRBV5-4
CASSSGGTGANVLTF